The sequence of this T cell receptor (beta chain) was determined in a study of blood T cell repertoires in COVID-19. The wider study: Samples came from the United States, Italy and Spain, spanning acute and convalescent COVID-19. T cells, B-cell-depleted T cells, or PBMCs provided the cDNA or gDNA that served as material.

V lost 6 bases and J lost 0, with 15 bases in between. The CDR3 consists of 16 residues. Germline assignment: CDR1 MNHEY and CDR2 SMNVEV (reference sequence). Per the study methods: From reference gene primer amplification, estimates of nucleated cell counts were derived. Profiling relied on immunoSEQ multiplex PCR, and the TCRdb table lists in-frame clones only, not all of them. The V and J calls and clone size come from that table; D and trimming were worked out from the DNA. The sample holds roughly 330,000 clones, around 86% seen once. The source material was peripheral blood. This rearrangement joins TRBV27 to TRBJ2-1; tentative D call: TRBD2 (5 bases). This receptor was taken from a woman between 45 and 65 years old with acute or convalescent COVID-19. The CDR3 reads CASSPRTSSSYNEQFF. CDR3 nucleotide sequence: TGTGCCAGCAGCCCGAGGACTTCGAGCTCCTACAATGAGCAGTTCTTC.